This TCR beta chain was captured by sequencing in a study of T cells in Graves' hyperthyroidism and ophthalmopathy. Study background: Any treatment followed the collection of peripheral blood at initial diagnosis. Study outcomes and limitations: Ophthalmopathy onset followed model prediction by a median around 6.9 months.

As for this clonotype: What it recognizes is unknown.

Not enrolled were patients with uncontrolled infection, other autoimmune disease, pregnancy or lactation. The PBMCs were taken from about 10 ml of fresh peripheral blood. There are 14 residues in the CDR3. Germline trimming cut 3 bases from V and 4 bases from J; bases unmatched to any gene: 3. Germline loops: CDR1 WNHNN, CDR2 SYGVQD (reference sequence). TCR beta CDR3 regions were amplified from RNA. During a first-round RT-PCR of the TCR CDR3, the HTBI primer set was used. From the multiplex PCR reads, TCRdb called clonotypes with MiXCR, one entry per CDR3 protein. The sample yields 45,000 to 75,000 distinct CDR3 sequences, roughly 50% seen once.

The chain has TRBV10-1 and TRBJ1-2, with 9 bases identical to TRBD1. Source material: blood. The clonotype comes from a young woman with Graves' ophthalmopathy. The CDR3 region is CASSDGTGSYGYTF. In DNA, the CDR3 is TGCGCCAGCAGTGACGGGACAGGGAGCTATGGCTACACCTTC.